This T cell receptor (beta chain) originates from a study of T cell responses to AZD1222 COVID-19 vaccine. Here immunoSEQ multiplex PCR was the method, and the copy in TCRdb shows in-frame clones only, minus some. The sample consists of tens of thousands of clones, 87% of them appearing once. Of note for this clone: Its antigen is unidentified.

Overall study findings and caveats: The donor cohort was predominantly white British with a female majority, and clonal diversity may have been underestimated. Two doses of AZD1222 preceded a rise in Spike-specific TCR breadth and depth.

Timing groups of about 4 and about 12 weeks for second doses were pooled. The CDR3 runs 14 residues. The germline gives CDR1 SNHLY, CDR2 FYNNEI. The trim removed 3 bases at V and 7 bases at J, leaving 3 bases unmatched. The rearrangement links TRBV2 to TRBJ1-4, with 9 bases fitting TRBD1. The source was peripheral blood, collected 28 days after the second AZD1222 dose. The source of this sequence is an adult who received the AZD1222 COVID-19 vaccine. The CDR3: CASSDHRGLEKLFF. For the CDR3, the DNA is TGTGCCAGCAGTGATCACAGGGGGCTTGAAAAACTGTTTTTT.